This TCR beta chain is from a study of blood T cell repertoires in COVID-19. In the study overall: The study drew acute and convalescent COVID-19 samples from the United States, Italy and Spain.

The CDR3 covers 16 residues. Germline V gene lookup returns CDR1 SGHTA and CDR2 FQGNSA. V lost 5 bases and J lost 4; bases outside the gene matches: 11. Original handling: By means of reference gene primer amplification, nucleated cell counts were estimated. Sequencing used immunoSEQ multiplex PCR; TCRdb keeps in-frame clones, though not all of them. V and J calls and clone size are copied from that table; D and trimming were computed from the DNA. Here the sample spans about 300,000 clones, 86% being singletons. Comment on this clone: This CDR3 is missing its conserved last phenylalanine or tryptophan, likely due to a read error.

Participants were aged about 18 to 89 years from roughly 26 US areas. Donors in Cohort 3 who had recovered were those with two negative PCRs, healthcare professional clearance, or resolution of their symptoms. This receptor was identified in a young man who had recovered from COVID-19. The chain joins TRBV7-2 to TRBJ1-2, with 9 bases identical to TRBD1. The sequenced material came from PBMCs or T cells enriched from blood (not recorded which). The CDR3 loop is CASSQGGTGSAYGYTL. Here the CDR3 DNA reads TGTGCCAGCAGCCAGGGGGGGACAGGGAGTGCCTATGGCTACACCCTC.